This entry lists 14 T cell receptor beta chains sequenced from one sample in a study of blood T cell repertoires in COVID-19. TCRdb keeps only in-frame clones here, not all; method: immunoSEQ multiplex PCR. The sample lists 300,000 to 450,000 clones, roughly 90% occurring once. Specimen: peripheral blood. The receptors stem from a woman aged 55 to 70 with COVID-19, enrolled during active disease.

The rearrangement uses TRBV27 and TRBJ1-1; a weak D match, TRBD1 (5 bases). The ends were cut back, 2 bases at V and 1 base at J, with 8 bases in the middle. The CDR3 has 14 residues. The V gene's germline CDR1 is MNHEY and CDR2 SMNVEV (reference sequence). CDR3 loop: CASSLVQGNTEAFF. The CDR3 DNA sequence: TGTGCCAGCAGTTTAGTCCAGGGGAACACTGAAGCTTTCTTT.

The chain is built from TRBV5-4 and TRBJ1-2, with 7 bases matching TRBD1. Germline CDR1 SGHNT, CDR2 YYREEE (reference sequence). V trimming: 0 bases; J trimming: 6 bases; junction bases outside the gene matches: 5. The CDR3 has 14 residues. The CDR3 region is CASSLDDRVHGYTF. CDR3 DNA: TGTGCCAGCAGCTTGGACGACAGGGTGCATGGCTACACCTTC.

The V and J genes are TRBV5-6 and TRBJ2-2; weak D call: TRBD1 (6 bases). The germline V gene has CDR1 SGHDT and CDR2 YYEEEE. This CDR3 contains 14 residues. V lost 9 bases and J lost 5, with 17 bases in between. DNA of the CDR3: TGTGCCACCAGAACAGGGAAGCGAACCGGGGAGCTGTTTTTT. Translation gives CATRTGKRTGELFF.

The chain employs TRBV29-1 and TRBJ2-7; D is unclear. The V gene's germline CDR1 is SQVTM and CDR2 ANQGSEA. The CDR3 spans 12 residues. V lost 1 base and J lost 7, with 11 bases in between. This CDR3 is CSVEVRRGEQYF. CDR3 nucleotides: TGCAGCGTTGAAGTTCGGCGAGGAGAGCAGTACTTC.

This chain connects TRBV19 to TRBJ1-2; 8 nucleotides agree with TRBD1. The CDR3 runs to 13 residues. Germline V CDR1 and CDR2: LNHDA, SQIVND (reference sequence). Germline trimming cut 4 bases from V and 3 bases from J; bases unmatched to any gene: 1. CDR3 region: CASSKDRDYGYTF. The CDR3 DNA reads TGTGCCAGTAGTAAGGACAGGGACTATGGCTACACCTTC.

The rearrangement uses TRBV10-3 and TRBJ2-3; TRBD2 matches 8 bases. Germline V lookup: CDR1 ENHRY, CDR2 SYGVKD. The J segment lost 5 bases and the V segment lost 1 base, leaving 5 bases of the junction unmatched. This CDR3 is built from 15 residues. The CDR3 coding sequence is TGTGCCATCAGTGAGTGGGGACTAGGGGGAGATACGCAGTATTTT. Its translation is CAISEWGLGGDTQYF.

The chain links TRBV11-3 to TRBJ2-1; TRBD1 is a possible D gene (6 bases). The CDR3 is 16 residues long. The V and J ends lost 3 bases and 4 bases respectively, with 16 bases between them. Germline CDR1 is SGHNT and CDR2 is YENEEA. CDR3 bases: TGTGCCAGCAGCTTTTTTGGGGACAAGCCTTACAATGAGCAGTTCTTC. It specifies CASSFFGDKPYNEQFF.

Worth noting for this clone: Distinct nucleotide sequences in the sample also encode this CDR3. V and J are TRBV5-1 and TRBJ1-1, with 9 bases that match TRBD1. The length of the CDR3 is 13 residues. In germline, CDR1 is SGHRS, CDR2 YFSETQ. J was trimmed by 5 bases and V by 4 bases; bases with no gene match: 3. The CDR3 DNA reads TGCGCCAGCAGCCTAGGGACAGGGACTGAAGCTTTCTTT. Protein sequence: CASSLGTGTEAFF.

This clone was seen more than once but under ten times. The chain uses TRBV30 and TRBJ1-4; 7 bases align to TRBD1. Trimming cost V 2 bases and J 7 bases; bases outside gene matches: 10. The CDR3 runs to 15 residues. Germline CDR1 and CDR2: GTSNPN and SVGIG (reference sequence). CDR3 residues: CAWSSFEGAGEKLFF. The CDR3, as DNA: TGTGCCTGGAGTTCGTTTGAGGGGGCGGGTGAAAAACTGTTTTTT. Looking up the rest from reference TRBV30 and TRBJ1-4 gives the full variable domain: SQTIHQWPATLVQPVGSPLSLECTVEGTSNPNLYWYRQAAGRGLQLLFYSVGIGQISSEVPQNLSASRPQDRQFILSSKKLLLSDSGFYLCAWSSFEGAGEKLFFGSGTQLSVL.

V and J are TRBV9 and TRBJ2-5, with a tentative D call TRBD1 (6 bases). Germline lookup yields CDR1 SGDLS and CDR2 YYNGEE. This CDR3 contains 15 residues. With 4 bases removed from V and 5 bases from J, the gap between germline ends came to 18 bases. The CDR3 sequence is CASSPLGALGETQYF. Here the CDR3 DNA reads TGTGCCAGCAGCCCTCTGGGGGCTTTAGGGGAGACCCAGTACTTC.

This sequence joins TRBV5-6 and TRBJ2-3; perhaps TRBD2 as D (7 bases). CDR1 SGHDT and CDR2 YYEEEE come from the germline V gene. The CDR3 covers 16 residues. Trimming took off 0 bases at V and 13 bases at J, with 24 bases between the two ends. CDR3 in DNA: TGTGCCAGCAGCTTGGAAGGAATTAAAGCCGGGGGGCGCAAGTATTTT. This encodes CASSLEGIKAGGRKYF.

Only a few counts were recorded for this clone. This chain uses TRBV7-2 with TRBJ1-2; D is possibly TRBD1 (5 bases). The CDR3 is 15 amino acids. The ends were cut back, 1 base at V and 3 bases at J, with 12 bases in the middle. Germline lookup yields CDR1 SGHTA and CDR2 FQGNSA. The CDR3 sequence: CASSLGFRTYYGYTF. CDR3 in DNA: TGTGCCAGCAGCTTAGGTTTCCGGACATACTATGGCTACACCTTC.

The CDR3 sequence: CASSSRTYEQYF. The CDR3 DNA reads TGTGCCAGCAGTTCCAGGACCTACGAGCAGTACTTC. V and J are TRBV28 and TRBJ2-7, with D uncertain. Trimming removed 4 bases at V and 2 bases at J, with 6 bases between. This CDR3 is built from 12 residues. Germline CDR1 MDHEN, CDR2 SYDVKM.

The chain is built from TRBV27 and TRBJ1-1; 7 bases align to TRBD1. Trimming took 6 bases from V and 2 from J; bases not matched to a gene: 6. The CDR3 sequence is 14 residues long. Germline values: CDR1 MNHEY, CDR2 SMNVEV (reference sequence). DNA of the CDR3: TGTGCCAGCAGAAGGGGGCGCGAAAACACTGAAGCTTTCTTT. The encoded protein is CASRRGRENTEAFF.